What follows are 21 T cell receptor beta chains derived from one specimen sequenced in a study of tumor and adjacent non-tumor tissue in lung cancer. A modified ARM-PCR protocol with three rounds of nested PCR amplified TCRbeta. TCRdb reprocessed the multiplex PCR reads with MiXCR, giving one entry per CDR3 protein. The sample lists 50,000 or so distinct CDR3 sequences; 74% were seen once. The template was RNA from unsorted bulk tissue. This non-tumor lung sample came from over 3 cm beyond the tumor edge. The sample comprised distant non-tumor lung tissue. Source of these receptors: a woman in her sixties with non-small cell lung cancer.

Note on this clonotype: At one end, the junction sequence differs from germline, possibly due to a read error. The V call is TRBV4-2, the J call TRBJ2-3; TRBD2 agrees at 10 bases. The CDR3 spans 19 residues. CDR1 and CDR2 (germline): LGHNA, YNFKEQ. The CDR3 is CASSQEAVAGGVGKDTQYF. CDR3 in DNA: TGTGCTAGCAGCCAAGAGGCGGTAGCGGGGGGTGTAGGCAAAGATACGCAGTATTTT.

Regarding this clonotype: The final CDR3 position lacks the conserved phenylalanine or tryptophan, pointing to a likely read error. This chain connects TRBV12-3 or TRBV12-4 to TRBJ2-4, with a possible D match to TRBD2 (7 bases). The CDR3 has 15 residues. Trimming removed 5 bases from V and 3 bases from J, with 14 bases in between. CDR3 coding DNA: TGTGCCAGCAGTGCAACAGGGAGGGGCAAAAACATTCAGTACCTC. Its translation is CASSATGRGKNIQYL.

A remark on this clonotype: At one of its ends the junction is not consistent with the germline gene, which may arise from a read error. CDR3 protein: CASSYDRRRETQNF. DNA of the CDR3: TGTGCCAGCAGCTATGACAGGAGGAGAGAGACCCAGAACTTC. The gene calls are TRBV5-5 and TRBJ2-5, with D tentatively TRBD1 (6 bases). CDR3 length equals 14 residues. Germline assignment: CDR1 SGHKS and CDR2 YYEKEE (reference sequence). The full variable domain, in which reference TRBV5-5 and TRBJ2-5 provide the parts outside the CDR3, is DAGVTQSPTHLIKTRGQQVTLRCSPISGHKSVSWYQQVLGQGPQFIFQYYEKEERGRGNFPDRFSARQFPNYSSELNVNALLLGDSALYLCASSYDRRRETQNFGPGTRLLVL.

As to this clonotype: A much more abundant neighbour one base away suggests this may be a read error. V and J are TRBV7-9 and TRBJ1-1; D is uncertain. The CDR3 extends over 13 amino acids. The germline V gene has CDR1 SEHNR and CDR2 FQNEAQ (reference sequence). Here the CDR3 reads CASSLNPNTEVFF. CDR3 DNA: TGTGCCAGCAGCTTAAACCCTAACACTGAAGTTTTCTTT.

Turning to this clonotype: At one end the junction does not follow the germline gene, possibly because of a read error. The chain joins TRBV10-2 to TRBJ2-5, with a tentative D call TRBD1 (5 bases). The CDR3 loop spans 12 amino acids. Germline CDR1 is WSHSY and CDR2 is SAAADI. CDR3: CTSKHPGETQYF. The CDR3 DNA reads as TGCACCAGCAAACACCCAGGGGAGACCCAGTACTTC.

As to this clonotype: This CDR3 fails to terminate in the conserved phenylalanine or tryptophan, so it likely reflects a read error. This chain joins TRBV29-1 and TRBJ1-1; D may be TRBD1 (6 bases). CDR3 length: 13 residues. Germline-derived CDR1 and CDR2 are SQVTM and ANQGSEA. CDR3 coding DNA: TGCAACGCGGACAGTTCCAAGAATACTGAAGCTTTCTAT. Its protein is CNADSSKNTEAFY.

This clonotype has a handful of counts. V and J are TRBV29-1 and TRBJ2-7; the D gene is possibly TRBD2 (5 bases). Trimming removed 3 bases at V and 7 bases at J, with 19 bases between. The CDR3 is 14 amino acids. Looked up from germline, CDR1 is SQVTM and CDR2 is ANQGSEA. The CDR3 here is CSVDRLTGGGEQYF. The DNA for the CDR3 is TGCAGCGTTGACCGGCTAACCGGAGGAGGTGAGCAGTACTTC.

Concerning this clonotype itself: With a much larger clone just one base away, this may be a read error. The chain has TRBV20-1 and TRBJ1-5; TRBD1 matches at 7 bases. CDR1 and CDR2 (germline): DFQATT, SNEGSKA (reference sequence). This CDR3 has 16 residues. Germline trimming cut 7 bases from V and 5 bases from J; bases unmatched to any gene: 17. The CDR3 loop is CSDTNSRGQQDQPQHF. CDR3 bases: TGCAGTGATACCAACTCTCGGGGACAGCAAGATCAGCCCCAGCATTTT.

On this clonotype: The CDR3 end shows no conserved phenylalanine or tryptophan, and so a read error is likely. V gene TRBV12-3 or TRBV12-4 combines with J gene TRBJ1-1, with D perhaps matching TRBD1 (5 bases). The length of the CDR3 is 14 residues. CDR3 in amino acids: CASSPTGYRTGAFL. As DNA, the CDR3 is TGTGCCAGCAGCCCCACAGGTTATCGCACTGGAGCTTTCTTA.

As for this clonotype: Sequence at one end of the junction differs from germline and may be a read error. J is TRBJ1-5 and V is TRBV29-1, with TRBD1 as a possible D gene (5 bases). Germline V gene data show CDR1 as SQVTM and CDR2 as ANQGSEA. This CDR3 contains 14 residues. The CDR3 is CSAGDGRSGQPQHF. DNA of the CDR3: TGTAGCGCCGGGGACGGTAGGAGCGGGCAGCCTCAGCATTTT.

Concerning this clonotype: A junction boundary mismatches the germline segment, possibly from a read error. V usage is TRBV11-2 and J usage is TRBJ1-5; D remains unclear. CDR1 is SGHAT, CDR2 FQNNGV, per germline. This CDR3 has 13 amino acids. CDR3 sequence (DNA): TGTGCCAGCAGCTATCATGGCAATCTGCCCCAGCACTTT. Translation: CASSYHGNLPQHF.

As regards this clonotype: One end of the junction fails to match germline, which may point to a read error. This chain uses TRBV12-3 or TRBV12-4 with TRBJ2-5, with D possibly being TRBD1 or TRBD2 (5 bases each). This CDR3 spans 15 amino acids. The chain's CDR3 is CASSASWGYLGTQYF. CDR3 DNA sequence: TGCGCCAGCAGCGCTAGCTGGGGGTACCTCGGGACCCAGTACTTC.

This chain connects TRBV4-3 to TRBJ2-3; TRBD2 matches at 8 bases. V gave up 1 base and J gave up 8 bases; unmatched junction bases: 8. The CDR3 loop spans 15 amino acids. Germline CDR1 LGHNA, CDR2 YSLEER. The CDR3 nucleotides read TGCGCCAGCAGCCAAGGGGTTAGCGGGGCAGCTACGCAGTATTTT. This sequence encodes CASSQGVSGAATQYF.

This clonotype was detected ten times or more. This sequence joins TRBV10-3 and TRBJ2-2; the D is unclear. Per germline, CDR1 ENHRY and CDR2 SYGVKD. CDR3 length: 17 amino acids. With 0 bases removed from V and 0 bases from J, the gap between germline ends came to 11 bases. The chain's CDR3 is CAISESGIRSNTGELFF. The CDR3 nucleotides read TGTGCCATCAGTGAGTCGGGCATCAGATCGAACACCGGGGAGCTGTTTTTT.

A word on this clonotype: As the CDR3 is not closed by the conserved phenylalanine or tryptophan, this likely results from a read error. This rearrangement joins TRBV6-2 or TRBV6-3 to TRBJ2-1; the match to TRBD2 covers 9 bases. Germline assignment: CDR1 MNHEY and CDR2 SVGEGT. This CDR3 is built from 16 residues. CDR3 DNA: TGTGCCAGCAGTTATACAGCGGGAGGCCCCGGGAATGACCAGTTCTTA. Its translation is CASSYTAGGPGNDQFL.

Comment on this clonotype: No conserved phenylalanine or tryptophan is present at the end of the CDR3, so a read error is the likely explanation. The rearrangement joins TRBV11-2 to TRBJ2-5; 8 bases agree with TRBD1. The CDR3 spans 15 residues. CDR1 is SGHAT and CDR2 is FQNNGV in the germline V gene. The V segment lost 4 bases and the J segment 11 bases; nucleotides outside the gene matches: 15. The CDR3, as DNA: TGTGCCAGCAGCTCGACAGGGGCAGGGGGCGGGACTCAGTACATC. As protein: CASSSTGAGGGTQYI.

In the case of this clonotype: This sequence may be a read error, since a much larger clone differs from it by one base. The chain uses TRBV5-1 and TRBJ1-1; TRBD1 aligns across 7 bases. This CDR3 is built from 14 residues. The V and J ends lost 4 bases and 7 bases, in that order; junction bases with no gene match: 10. Germline assignment: CDR1 SGHRS and CDR2 YFSETQ. The CDR3 coding sequence is TGCGCCAGCAGCCGACAGGGAGTTGGGAATGAAGCTTTCTTT. Amino acids: CASSRQGVGNEAFF.

As to this clonotype: This likely comes from a read error, as the CDR3 has no conserved phenylalanine or tryptophan at its end. The chain has TRBV12-3 or TRBV12-4 and TRBJ1-5, with 7 bases matching TRBD1. This CDR3 has 14 amino acids. The CDR3: CACAAGGSNQLQHV. CDR3 sequence (DNA): TGTGCCTGCGCGGCAGGGGGTAGCAATCAGCTCCAGCATGTT.

The V and J genes are TRBV4-3 and TRBJ2-4; no firm D call. The CDR3 covers 15 residues. V was cut by 9 bases and J by 7 bases, with 22 bases left in between. The germline CDR1 and CDR2 sequences are LGHNA and YSLEER. In nucleotides, the CDR3 is TGCGCCAGGAGCTTGGGGATCGGTGAGAGTAACATTCAGTACTTC. Protein product: CARSLGIGESNIQYF.

This clonotype is medium-sized by share. The chain carries TRBV20-1 and TRBJ2-2, with D tentatively TRBD1 (6 bases). Germline CDR1 DFQATT, CDR2 SNEGSKA (reference sequence). CDR3 size: 12 residues. V was cut by 4 bases and J by 5 bases, with 8 bases left in between. In DNA, the CDR3 is TGCAGTGCTAATGGACAGACCGGGGAGCTGTTTTTT. Protein sequence: CSANGQTGELFF.

On this clonotype: Relative to the germline gene, one junction end is altered; a read error may explain this. This chain connects TRBV5-1 to TRBJ2-3, with D possibly called TRBD1 or TRBD2 (7 bases each). Germline V gene lookup returns CDR1 SGHRS and CDR2 YFSETQ. The CDR3 runs to 19 residues. This CDR3 is CASSLSQGGRGRGTDTQYF. For the CDR3, the DNA is TGTGCCAGCAGCCTCAGCCAAGGTGGCAGGGGGAGGGGCACAGATACGCAGTATTTT.